This T cell receptor (beta chain) was identified in a study of T cell changes during pregnancy in multiple sclerosis. Method: immunoSEQ multiplex PCR; TCRdb's copy keeps in-frame clones and lacks some. Among 90,000 to 100,000 clones listed, around 92% were seen once. CDR1 is KGHSH, CDR2 LQKENI, per germline. The length of the CDR3 is 16 residues. Trimming shortened V by 2 bases and J by 0 bases, and 11 bases separated the two germline ends. Concerning this clone: The same CDR3 arises from other DNA sequences in this sample as well.

The receptor was derived from a female donor with multiple sclerosis, enrolled in a pregnancy study. The material was peripheral blood, obtained in the third trimester of pregnancy. The chain uses TRBV18 and TRBJ2-1; TRBD2 is a possible D gene (5 bases). The CDR3 region is CASSPLSGSSYNEQFF. In nucleotides, the CDR3 is TGTGCCAGCTCACCATTGAGCGGAAGCTCCTACAATGAGCAGTTCTTC.